This T cell receptor beta chain came from a study of T-cell memory formation after mild COVID-19. Study summary: Largely donor-specific sequence clusters came from two donors.

CDR1 and CDR2 (germline): SEHNR, FQNEAQ (reference sequence). This CDR3 has 17 residues. V was pared by 2 bases and J by 7 bases, with 11 bases of the junction left unmatched. TCRdb passed the 5' RACE reads through MiXCR, listing each CDR3 protein once. The data contain fewer than 600,000 distinct CDR3 sequences, about 20% of them singletons. General study results and limits: The main location of contracting CD4+ clones was CM and EM, and that of contracting CD8+ clones was EMRA. CD4+ bias marked clones expanding day 15 to 37, unlike balanced contracting clones.

In its sample, this clonotype was seen many times. Its antigen is unidentified. The specimen sequenced was PBMCs or a T cell subset sorted from them (not recorded which). The chain is built from TRBV7-9 and TRBJ2-1, with 10 bases fitting TRBD2. This TCR derives from an adult woman who had mild COVID-19 (a few samples of this study predate the infection). Cell type and time point are not known. The CDR3 spells CASSLFGSLAGPNEQFF. The CDR3, as DNA: TGTGCCAGCAGCTTATTCGGCTCACTAGCGGGACCAAATGAGCAGTTCTTC.